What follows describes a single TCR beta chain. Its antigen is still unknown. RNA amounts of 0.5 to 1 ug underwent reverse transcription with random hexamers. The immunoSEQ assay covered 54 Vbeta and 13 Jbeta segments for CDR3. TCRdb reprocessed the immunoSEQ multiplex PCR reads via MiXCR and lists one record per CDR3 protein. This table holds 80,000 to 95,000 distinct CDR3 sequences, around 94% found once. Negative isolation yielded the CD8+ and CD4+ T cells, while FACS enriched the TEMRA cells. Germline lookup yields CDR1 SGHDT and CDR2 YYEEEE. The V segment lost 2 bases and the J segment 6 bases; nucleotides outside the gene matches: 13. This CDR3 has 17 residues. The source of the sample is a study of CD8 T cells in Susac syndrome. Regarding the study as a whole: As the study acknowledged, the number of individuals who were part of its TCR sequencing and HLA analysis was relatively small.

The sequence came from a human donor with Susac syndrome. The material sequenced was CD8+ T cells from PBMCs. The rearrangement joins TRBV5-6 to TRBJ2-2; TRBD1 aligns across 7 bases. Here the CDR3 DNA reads TGTGCCAGCAGCTTCGTAGACAGGGAAGTTTGGCCCGGGGAGCTGTTTTTT. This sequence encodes CASSFVDREVWPGELFF.